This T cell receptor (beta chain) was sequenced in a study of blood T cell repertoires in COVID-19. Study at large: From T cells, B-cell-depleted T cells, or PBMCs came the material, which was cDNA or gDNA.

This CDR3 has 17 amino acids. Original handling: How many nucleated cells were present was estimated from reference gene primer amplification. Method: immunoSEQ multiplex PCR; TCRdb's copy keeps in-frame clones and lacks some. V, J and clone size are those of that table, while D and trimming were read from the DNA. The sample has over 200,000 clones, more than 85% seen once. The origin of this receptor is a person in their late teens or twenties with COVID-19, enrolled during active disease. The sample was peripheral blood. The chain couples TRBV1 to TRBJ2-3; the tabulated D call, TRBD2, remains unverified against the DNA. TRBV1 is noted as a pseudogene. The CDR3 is CTSSQAGTSGTTDTQYF. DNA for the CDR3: TGCACCAGCAGCCAGGCCGGGACTAGCGGGACAACAGATACGCAGTATTTT.